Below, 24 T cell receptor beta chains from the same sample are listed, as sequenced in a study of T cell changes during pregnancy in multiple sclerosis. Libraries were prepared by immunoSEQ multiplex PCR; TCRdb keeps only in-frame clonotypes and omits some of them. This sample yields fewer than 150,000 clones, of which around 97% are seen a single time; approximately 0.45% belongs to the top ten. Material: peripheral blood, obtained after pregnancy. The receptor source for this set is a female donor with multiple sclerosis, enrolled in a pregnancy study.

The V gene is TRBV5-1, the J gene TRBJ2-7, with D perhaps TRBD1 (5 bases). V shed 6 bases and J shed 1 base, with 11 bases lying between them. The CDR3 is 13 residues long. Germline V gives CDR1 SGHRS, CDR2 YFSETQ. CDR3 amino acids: CASKLGVSYEQYF. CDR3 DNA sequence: TGCGCCAGCAAATTAGGGGTTTCCTACGAGCAGTACTTC. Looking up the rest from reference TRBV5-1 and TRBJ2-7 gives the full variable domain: KAGVTQTPRYLIKTRGQQVTLSCSPISGHRSVSWYQQTPGQGLQFLFEYFSETQRNKGNFPGRFSGRQFSNSRSEMNVSTLELGDSALYLCASKLGVSYEQYFGPGTRLTVT.

The CDR3 loop reads CASSKARPGELFF. The CDR3 DNA is TGTGCCAGCAGCAAGGCTAGACCCGGGGAGCTGTTTTTT. The chain uses TRBV14 and TRBJ2-2; D is ambiguous. V was trimmed by 5 bases and J by 6 bases, leaving 10 bases between them. Germline CDR1 reads SGHDN; CDR2 reads FVKESK. The CDR3 runs to 13 residues.

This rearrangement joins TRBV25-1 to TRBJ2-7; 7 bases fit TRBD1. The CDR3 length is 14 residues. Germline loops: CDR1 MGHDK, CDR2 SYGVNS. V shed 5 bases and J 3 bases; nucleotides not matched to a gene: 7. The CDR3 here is CASSRSGTVYEQYF. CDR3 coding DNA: TGTGCCAGCAGTCGATCCGGGACAGTCTACGAGCAGTACTTC.

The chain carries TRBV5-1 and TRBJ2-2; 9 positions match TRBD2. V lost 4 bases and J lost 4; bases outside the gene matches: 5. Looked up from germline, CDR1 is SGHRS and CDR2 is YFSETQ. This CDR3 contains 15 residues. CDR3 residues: CASSPSGRTTGELFF. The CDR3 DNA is TGCGCCAGCAGCCCAAGCGGGAGGACCACCGGGGAGCTGTTTTTT.

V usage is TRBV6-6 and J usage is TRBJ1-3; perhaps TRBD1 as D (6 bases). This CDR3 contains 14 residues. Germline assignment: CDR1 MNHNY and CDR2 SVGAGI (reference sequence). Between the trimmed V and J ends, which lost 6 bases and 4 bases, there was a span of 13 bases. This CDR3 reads CASRAGGEGNTIYF. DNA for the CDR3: TGTGCCAGCAGAGCGGGGGGCGAAGGAAACACCATATATTTT.

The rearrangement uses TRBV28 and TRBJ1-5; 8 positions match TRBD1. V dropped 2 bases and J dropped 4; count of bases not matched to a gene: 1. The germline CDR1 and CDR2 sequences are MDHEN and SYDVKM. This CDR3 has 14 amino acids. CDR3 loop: CASSLQGANQPQHF. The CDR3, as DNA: TGTGCCAGCAGTTTACAGGGGGCGAATCAGCCCCAGCATTTT.

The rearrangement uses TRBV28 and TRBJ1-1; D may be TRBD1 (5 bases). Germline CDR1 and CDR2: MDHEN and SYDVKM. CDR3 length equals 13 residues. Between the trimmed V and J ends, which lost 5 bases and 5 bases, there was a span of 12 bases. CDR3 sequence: CASSPAGETEAFF. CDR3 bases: TGTGCCAGCAGTCCTGCGGGGGAGACTGAAGCTTTCTTT.

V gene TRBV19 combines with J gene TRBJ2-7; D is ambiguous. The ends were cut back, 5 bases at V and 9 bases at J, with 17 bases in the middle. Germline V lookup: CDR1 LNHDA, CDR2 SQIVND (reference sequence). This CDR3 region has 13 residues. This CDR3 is CASSDPLPGRQYF. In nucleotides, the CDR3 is TGTGCCAGTAGTGACCCCCTCCCGGGTCGGCAGTACTTC.

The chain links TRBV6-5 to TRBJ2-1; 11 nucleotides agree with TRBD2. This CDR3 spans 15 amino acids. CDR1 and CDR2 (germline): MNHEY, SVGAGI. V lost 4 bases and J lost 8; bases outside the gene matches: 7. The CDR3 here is CASSSLAGVDHEQFF. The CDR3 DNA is TGTGCCAGCAGTTCACTAGCGGGAGTTGACCATGAGCAGTTCTTC.

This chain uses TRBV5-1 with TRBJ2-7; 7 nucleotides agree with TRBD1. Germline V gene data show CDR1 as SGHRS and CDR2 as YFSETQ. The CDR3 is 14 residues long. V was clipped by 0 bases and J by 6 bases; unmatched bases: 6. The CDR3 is CASSLGQGLGEQYF. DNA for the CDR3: TGCGCCAGCAGCTTGGGACAGGGTCTCGGCGAGCAGTACTTC.

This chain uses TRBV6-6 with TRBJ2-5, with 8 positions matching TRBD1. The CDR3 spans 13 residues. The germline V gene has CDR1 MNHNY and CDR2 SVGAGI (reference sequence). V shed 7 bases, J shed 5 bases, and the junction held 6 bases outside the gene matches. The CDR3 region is CASTSTGVETQYF. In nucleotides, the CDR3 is TGTGCCAGCACCTCGACAGGGGTGGAGACCCAGTACTTC.

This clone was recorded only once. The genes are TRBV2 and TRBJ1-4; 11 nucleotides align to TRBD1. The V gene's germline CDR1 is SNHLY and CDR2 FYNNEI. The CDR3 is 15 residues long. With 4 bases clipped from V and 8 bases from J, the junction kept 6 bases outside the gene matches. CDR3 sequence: CASSGRDRGDEKLFF. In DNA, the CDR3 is TGTGCCAGCAGTGGCCGGGACAGGGGGGACGAAAAACTGTTTTTT. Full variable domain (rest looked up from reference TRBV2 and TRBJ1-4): EPEVTQTPSHQVTQMGQEVILRCVPISNHLYFYWYRQILGQKVEFLVSFYNNEISEKSEIFDDQFSVERPDGSNFTLKIRSTKLEDSAMYFCASSGRDRGDEKLFFGSGTQLSVL.

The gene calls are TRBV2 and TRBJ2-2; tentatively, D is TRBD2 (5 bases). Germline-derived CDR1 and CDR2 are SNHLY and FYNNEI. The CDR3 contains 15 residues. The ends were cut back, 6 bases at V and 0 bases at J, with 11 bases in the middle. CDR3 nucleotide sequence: TGTGCCAGCAGGTCGACTAACACGAACACCGGGGAGCTGTTTTTT. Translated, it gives CASRSTNTNTGELFF.

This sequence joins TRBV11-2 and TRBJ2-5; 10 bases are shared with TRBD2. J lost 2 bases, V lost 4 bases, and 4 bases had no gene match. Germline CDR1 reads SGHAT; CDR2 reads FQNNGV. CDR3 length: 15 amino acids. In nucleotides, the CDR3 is TGTGCCAGCAGCTACTGGACTAGCGGACAAGAGACCCAGTACTTC. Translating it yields CASSYWTSGQETQYF.

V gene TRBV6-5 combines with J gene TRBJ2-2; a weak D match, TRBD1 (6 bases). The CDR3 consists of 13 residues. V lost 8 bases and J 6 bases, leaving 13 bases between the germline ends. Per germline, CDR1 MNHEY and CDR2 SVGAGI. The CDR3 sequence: CASRTVGSGELFF. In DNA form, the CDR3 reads TGTGCCAGCCGGACAGTAGGGTCCGGGGAGCTGTTTTTT.

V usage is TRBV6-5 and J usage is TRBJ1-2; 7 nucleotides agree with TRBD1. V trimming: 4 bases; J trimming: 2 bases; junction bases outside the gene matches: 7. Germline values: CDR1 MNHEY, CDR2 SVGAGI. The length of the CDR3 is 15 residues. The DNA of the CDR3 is TGTGCCAGCAGTTCCGTAGGACAGGCCAACTATGGCTACACCTTC. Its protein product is CASSSVGQANYGYTF.

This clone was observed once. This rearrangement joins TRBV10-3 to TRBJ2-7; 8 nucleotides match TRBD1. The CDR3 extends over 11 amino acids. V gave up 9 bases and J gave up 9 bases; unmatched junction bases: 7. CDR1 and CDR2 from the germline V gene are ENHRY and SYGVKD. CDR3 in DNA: TGTGCCATTTCCGACAGGGGTGGGCAGTACTTC. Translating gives CAISDRGGQYF.

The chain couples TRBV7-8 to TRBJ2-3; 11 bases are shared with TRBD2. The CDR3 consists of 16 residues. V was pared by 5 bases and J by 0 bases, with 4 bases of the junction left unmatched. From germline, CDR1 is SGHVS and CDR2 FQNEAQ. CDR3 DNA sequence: TGTGCCAGCAGCGAAGGACTAGCGGGTAGCACAGATACGCAGTATTTT. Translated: CASSEGLAGSTDTQYF.

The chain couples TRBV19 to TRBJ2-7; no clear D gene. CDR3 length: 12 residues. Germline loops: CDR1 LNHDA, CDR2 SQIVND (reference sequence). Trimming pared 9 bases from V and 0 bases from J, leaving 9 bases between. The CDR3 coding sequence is TGTGCCAGCTCCGACAACTCCTACGAGCAGTACTTC. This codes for CASSDNSYEQYF.

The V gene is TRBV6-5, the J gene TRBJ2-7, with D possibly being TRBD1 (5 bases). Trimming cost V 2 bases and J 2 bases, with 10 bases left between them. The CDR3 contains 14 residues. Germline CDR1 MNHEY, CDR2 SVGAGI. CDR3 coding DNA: TGTGCCAGCAGTTACATGGACAAGACCTACGAGCAGTACTTC. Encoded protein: CASSYMDKTYEQYF.

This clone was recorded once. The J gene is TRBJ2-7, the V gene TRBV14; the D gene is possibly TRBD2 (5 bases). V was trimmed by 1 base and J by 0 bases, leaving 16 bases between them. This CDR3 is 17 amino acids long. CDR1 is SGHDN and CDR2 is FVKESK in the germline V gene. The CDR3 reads CASSQAELRVLSYEQYF. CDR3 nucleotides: TGTGCCAGCAGCCAAGCAGAGTTGCGGGTCCTCTCCTACGAGCAGTACTTC.

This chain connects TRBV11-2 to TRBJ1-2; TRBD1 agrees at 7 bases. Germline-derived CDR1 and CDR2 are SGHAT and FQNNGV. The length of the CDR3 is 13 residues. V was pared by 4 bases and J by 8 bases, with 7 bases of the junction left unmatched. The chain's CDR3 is CASSSYDRDGYTF. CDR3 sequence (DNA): TGTGCCAGCAGCTCCTATGACAGGGACGGCTACACCTTC.

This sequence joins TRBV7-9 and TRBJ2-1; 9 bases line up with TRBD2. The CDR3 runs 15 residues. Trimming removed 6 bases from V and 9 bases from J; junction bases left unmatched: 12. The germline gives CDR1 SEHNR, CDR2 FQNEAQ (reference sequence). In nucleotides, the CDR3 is TGTGCCAGCAGGAAAACCGGGACTAGCAGCCTTGAGCAGTTCTTC. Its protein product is CASRKTGTSSLEQFF. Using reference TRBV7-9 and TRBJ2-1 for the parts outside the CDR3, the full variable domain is DTGVSQNPRHKITKRGQNVTFRCDPISEHNRLYWYRQTLGQGPEFLTYFQNEAQLEKSRLLSDRFSAERPKGSFSTLEIQRTEQGDSAMYLCASRKTGTSSLEQFFGPGTRLTVL.

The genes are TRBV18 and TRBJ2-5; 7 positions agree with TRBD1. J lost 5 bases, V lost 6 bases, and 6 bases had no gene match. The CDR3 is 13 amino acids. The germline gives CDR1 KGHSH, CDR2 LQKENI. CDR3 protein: CASSRTGLETQYF. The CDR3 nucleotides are TGTGCCAGCTCTAGGACAGGTCTTGAGACCCAGTACTTC.